The rows below give T cell receptor beta chains drawn from one sample of a study of OX40 agonist ivuxolimab in advanced cancers. Data came from immunoSEQ multiplex PCR; TCRdb stores just in-frame clones and leaves some out. Among around 22,000 clones, 70% to 90% were seen once, and the ten largest hold about 30%. The material sequenced was CD4+ or CD8+ T cells sorted from blood, taken in a trial of the OX40 agonist ivuxolimab. The receptor source for this set is an adult with an advanced solid tumor such as melanoma, head and neck, liver or kidney cancer. Each CDR3 is given with its conserved first and last residue. The D gene is left open where the match is weak. Clone size, where shown, is once, few, many, or a class for clones that have expanded.

cdr3_nt | cdr3_aa | j_call | d_call | v_call | clone_size
TGTGCCAGTAAGGGTCAGGGGGCCCGGGAGCTGTTTTTT | CASKGQGARELFF | TRBJ2-2 | TRBD1 | TRBV19 | few
TGCGCCAGCAGCCAAGGACTAGCGGGGGCCGATACGCAGTATTTT | CASSQGLAGADTQYF | TRBJ2-3 | TRBD2 | TRBV4-1 | once
TGTGCCAGCAGGATCCTAGCGGGGGGGCCATTTGGGTCAGATACGCAGTATTTT | CASRILAGGPFGSDTQYF | TRBJ2-3 | TRBD2 | TRBV27 | -
TGCGCCAGCAGCACAGATACAGGGGCGGTAAACACCGGGGAGCTGTTTTTT | CASSTDTGAVNTGELFF | TRBJ2-2 | TRBD1 | TRBV5-1 | once
TGTGCCTCCCAGCCGGGGAGCTCCTACGAGCAGTACTTC | CASQPGSSYEQYF | TRBJ2-7 | - | TRBV9 | -
TGTGCCAGCAGCTACAGGGGAGAAACCGGGGAGCTGTTTTTT | CASSYRGETGELFF | TRBJ2-2 | TRBD1 | TRBV6-4 | -
TGCGCCAGCAGCCGGGGGCAGGGGAATAGCAATCAGCCCCAGCATTTT | CASSRGQGNSNQPQHF | TRBJ1-5 | - | TRBV4-1 | once
TGTGCCAGCAGTTTATACGGAGAGGACACTGAAGCTTTCTTT | CASSLYGEDTEAFF | TRBJ1-1 | - | TRBV28 | -
TGTGCCAGCAGTGACTTTCCTTCGGATGAGCAGTTCTTC | CASSDFPSDEQFF | TRBJ2-1 | - | TRBV6-4 | -
TGTGCCAGCAGTACGACAGGGGTCAATCAGCCCCAGCATTTT | CASSTTGVNQPQHF | TRBJ1-5 | TRBD1 | TRBV27 | -
TGTGCCAGCAGCTCCGAGACAGGGGGCTACCATTCCTACGAGCAGTACTTC | CASSSETGGYHSYEQYF | TRBJ2-7 | TRBD1 | TRBV13 | -
TGTGCCAGCAGCAGCGGGAACCCCTACAATGAGCAGTTCTTC | CASSSGNPYNEQFF | TRBJ2-1 | TRBD2 | TRBV5-6 | once
TGTGCCACCAGCCCAAGCAGGGGGCTTTCCACTGAAGCTTTCTTT | CATSPSRGLSTEAFF | TRBJ1-1 | TRBD1 | TRBV15 | -
TGTGCCAGCATTTCGGCGGGGGAATACAATGAGCAGTTCTTC | CASISAGEYNEQFF | TRBJ2-1 | TRBD2 | TRBV13 | -
TGTGCCAGCAGTTACTTGGTCCCGGGACAGGGGTCCCACGAGCAGTACTTC | CASSYLVPGQGSHEQYF | TRBJ2-7 | TRBD1 | TRBV6-4 | -
TGTGCCAGCAGTTACACGGGACAGGGGAACTATGGCTACACCTTC | CASSYTGQGNYGYTF | TRBJ1-2 | TRBD1 | TRBV6-5 | -
TGTGCCAGCAGTGAAGCGGTCCGGGCCGACACCTACGAGCAGTACTTC | CASSEAVRADTYEQYF | TRBJ2-7 | - | TRBV2 | once
TGTGCCAGCAGCTCCAGGACAGGGGGCGGCTATGGCTACACCTTC | CASSSRTGGGYGYTF | TRBJ1-2 | TRBD1 | TRBV7-8 | -
TGCGCCAGCAGCCAAGGGGCCGGGACAGGGGGAACTGAAGCTTTCTTT | CASSQGAGTGGTEAFF | TRBJ1-1 | TRBD1 | TRBV4-1 | -
TGTGCCAGCAGCCCGCGGACTAGCGGGCCTGATTACAATGAGCAGTTCTTC | CASSPRTSGPDYNEQFF | TRBJ2-1 | TRBD2 | TRBV7-9 | -
TGTGCCAGCAGCTCAGGGGACAGGGGATACATTCAGTACTTC | CASSSGDRGYIQYF | TRBJ2-4 | TRBD1 | TRBV7-9 | -
TGTGCCAGCAGCGTAGGACAGGGGTCTGAAGCTTTCTTT | CASSVGQGSEAFF | TRBJ1-1 | TRBD1 | TRBV9 | -
TGTGCCAGCAGATCGACCGATACTTACGAGCAGTACTTC | CASRSTDTYEQYF | TRBJ2-7 | - | TRBV2 | -
TGTGCCAGCAGCGTCTCCGGGACTAGCGCCTACGAGCAGTACTTC | CASSVSGTSAYEQYF | TRBJ2-7 | TRBD2 | TRBV9 | -
TGTGCCAGTAGTGTCGTATGGGGACAAGCCCCAGTGTATGGCTACACCTTC | CASSVVWGQAPVYGYTF | TRBJ1-2 | - | TRBV19 | -